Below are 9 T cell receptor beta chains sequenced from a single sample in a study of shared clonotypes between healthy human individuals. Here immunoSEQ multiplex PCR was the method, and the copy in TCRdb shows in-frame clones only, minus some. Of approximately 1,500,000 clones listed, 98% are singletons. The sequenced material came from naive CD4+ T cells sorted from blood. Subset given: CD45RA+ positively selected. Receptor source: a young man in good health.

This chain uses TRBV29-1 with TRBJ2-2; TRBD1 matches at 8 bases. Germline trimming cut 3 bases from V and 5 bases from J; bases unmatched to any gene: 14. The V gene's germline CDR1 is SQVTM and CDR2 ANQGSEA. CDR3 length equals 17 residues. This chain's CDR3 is CSVERGRQGARTGELFF. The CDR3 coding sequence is TGCAGCGTTGAGAGGGGACGGCAGGGGGCCCGGACCGGGGAGCTGTTTTTT.

The DNA of the CDR3 is TGTGCCAGCAGTTACTCGGGGGGAGTAGAGACCCAGTACTTC. Translated: CASSYSGGVETQYF. This chain uses TRBV6-5 with TRBJ2-5, with D possibly being TRBD2 (6 bases). The germline CDR1 and CDR2 sequences are MNHEY and SVGAGI. Trimming shortened V by 0 bases and J by 4 bases, and 9 bases separated the two germline ends. The CDR3 is made up of 14 amino acids.

The DNA for the CDR3 is TGTGCCAGCAGTGAAACGGGGGGACTGATGCTTTACAATGAGCAGTTCTTC. Translation gives CASSETGGLMLYNEQFF. The V call is TRBV6-1, the J call TRBJ2-1; 7 nucleotides align to TRBD2. V lost 2 bases and J lost 4; bases outside the gene matches: 11. The CDR3 loop spans 17 amino acids. Germline loops: CDR1 MNHNS, CDR2 SASEGT.

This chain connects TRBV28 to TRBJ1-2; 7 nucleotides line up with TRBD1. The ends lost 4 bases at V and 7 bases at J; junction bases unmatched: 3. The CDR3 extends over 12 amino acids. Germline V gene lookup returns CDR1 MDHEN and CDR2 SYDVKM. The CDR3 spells CASSSDRVGYTF. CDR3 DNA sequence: TGTGCCAGCAGTTCCGACAGGGTTGGCTACACCTTC.

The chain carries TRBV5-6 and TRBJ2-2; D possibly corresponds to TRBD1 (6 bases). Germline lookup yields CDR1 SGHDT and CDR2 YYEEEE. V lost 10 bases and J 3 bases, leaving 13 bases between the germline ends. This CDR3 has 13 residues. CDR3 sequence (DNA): TGTGCCCCTAGTAGGGGGTACACCGGGGAGCTGTTTTTT. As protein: CAPSRGYTGELFF. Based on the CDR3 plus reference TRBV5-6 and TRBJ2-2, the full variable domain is DAGVTQSPTHLIKTRGQQVTLRCSPKSGHDTVSWYQQALGQGPQFIFQYYEEEERQRGNFPDRFSGHQFPNYSSELNVNALLLGDSALYLCAPSRGYTGELFFGEGSRLTVL.

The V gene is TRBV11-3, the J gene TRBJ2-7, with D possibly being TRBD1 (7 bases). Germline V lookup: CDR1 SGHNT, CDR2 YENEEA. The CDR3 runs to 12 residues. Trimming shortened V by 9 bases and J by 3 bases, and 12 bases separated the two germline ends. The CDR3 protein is CARTQGGYEQYF. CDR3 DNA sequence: TGTGCCAGGACCCAGGGGGGCTACGAGCAGTACTTC.

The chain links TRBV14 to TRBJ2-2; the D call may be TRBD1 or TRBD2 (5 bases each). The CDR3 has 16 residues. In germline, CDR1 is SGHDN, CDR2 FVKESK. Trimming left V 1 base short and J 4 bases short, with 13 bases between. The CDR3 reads CASSQVRGMGTGELFF. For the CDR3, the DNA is TGTGCCAGCAGCCAAGTTCGGGGCATGGGCACCGGGGAGCTGTTTTTT.

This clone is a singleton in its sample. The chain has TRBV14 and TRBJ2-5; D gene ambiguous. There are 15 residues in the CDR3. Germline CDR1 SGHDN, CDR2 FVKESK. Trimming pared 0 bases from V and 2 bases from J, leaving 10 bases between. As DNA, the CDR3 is TGTGCCAGCAGCCAAGATCGGCGCCCTCAAGAGACCCAGTACTTC. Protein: CASSQDRRPQETQYF.

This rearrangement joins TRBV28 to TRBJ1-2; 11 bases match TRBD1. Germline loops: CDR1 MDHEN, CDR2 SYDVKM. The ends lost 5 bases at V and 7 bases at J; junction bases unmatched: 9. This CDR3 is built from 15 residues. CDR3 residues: CASSTGTGGKSGYTF. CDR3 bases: TGTGCCAGCAGTACCGGGACAGGGGGAAAGAGTGGCTACACCTTC.